What follows describes a single T cell receptor (beta chain). The antigen remains undetermined. This sample is part of a study of T cell responses to AZD1222 COVID-19 vaccine. Turning to the study itself: Samples with a second dose at about 4 or about 12 weeks were pooled together.

Method: immunoSEQ multiplex PCR; TCRdb's copy keeps in-frame clones and lacks some. Of approximately 120,000 clones in the sample, about nine tenths were seen once. With 4 bases clipped from V and 2 bases from J, the junction kept 8 bases outside the gene matches. The CDR3 length is 16 residues. Looked up from germline, CDR1 is MNHEY and CDR2 is SVGEGT. Study results and limitations: Regions left unmutated in variants are reportedly the target of nearly half of spike-specific TCRs. Possibly, clonal diversity was underestimated; donors were largely white British and included more females. Repertoire sampling occurred only after the peak T cell response.

The chain joins TRBV6-2 or TRBV6-3 to TRBJ2-7; TRBD2 agrees at 10 bases. This sequence originates from an adult in good health. The specimen comprised peripheral blood, sampled on day 0 of AZD1222 vaccination. The CDR3 is CASSSNSGGDTYEQYF. In DNA, the CDR3 is TGTGCCAGCAGTTCCAACAGCGGGGGGGATACCTACGAGCAGTACTTC.